These 9 T cell receptor beta chains were sequenced from one sample in a study of T cell repertoires in cytomegalovirus infection. MiXCR, applied by TCRdb to the reads, yields one record per CDR3 protein. The sample lists 200,000 to 250,000 distinct CDR3 sequences; roughly two fifths were seen once. The antigens for these receptors are not known. The material was CD8+ T cells from cultured PBMCs, obtained from culture after CMV antigen stimulation. These receptor sequences come from a human donor in good health (CMV status not recorded). Some clones in this sample may be carry-over from other donors' samples.

This clonotype occurred a few times. The chain combines TRBV28 with TRBJ2-1; 9 bases are a match to TRBD2. This CDR3 spans 16 amino acids. Germline CDR1 MDHEN, CDR2 SYDVKM. After removal of 1 base from V and 6 bases from J, the junction contained 7 bases not matched to a gene. CDR3 in DNA: TGTGCCAGCAGTTTATCTGCGACTAGCGGTCCCAATGAGCAGTTCTTC. This sequence encodes CASSLSATSGPNEQFF.

This clonotype has more than one count but fewer than ten. The chain joins TRBV7-2 to TRBJ2-1; 13 bases map to TRBD2. The CDR3 runs to 19 residues. V gave up 4 bases and J gave up 4 bases; unmatched junction bases: 13. Looked up from germline, CDR1 is SGHTA and CDR2 is FQGNSA. The CDR3 region has the DNA TGTGCCAGCAGCTCCCGAGGAGAGGGACTAGCGGGGATTTACAATGAGCAGTTCTTC. Translating gives CASSSRGEGLAGIYNEQFF.

This clonotype was counted only a few times. The V gene is TRBV6-6, the J gene TRBJ1-5; 8 positions agree with TRBD1. The CDR3 has 17 amino acids. Germline CDR1 is MNHNY and CDR2 is SVGAGI (reference sequence). V was pared by 1 base and J by 0 bases, with 5 bases of the junction left unmatched. CDR3 sequence (DNA): TGTGCCAGCAGTTACTTACGGACAGGGCATAGCAATCAGCCCCAGCATTTT. This codes for CASSYLRTGHSNQPQHF.

This clonotype occurred a few times. The chain links TRBV27 to TRBJ2-7, with TRBD2 identical over 7 bases. V shed 3 bases and J 2 bases; nucleotides not matched to a gene: 7. Germline CDR1 is MNHEY and CDR2 is SMNVEV (reference sequence). This CDR3 has 15 amino acids. The CDR3 is CASSLGNGRTYEQYF. CDR3 DNA: TGTGCCAGCAGTTTGGGGAACGGGAGGACCTACGAGCAGTACTTC.

The chain joins TRBV7-8 to TRBJ2-7, with D hard to call. The germline V gene encodes CDR1 SGHVS and CDR2 FQNEAQ. CDR3 length: 13 amino acids. V shed 1 base and J shed 6 bases, with 10 bases lying between them. The CDR3 DNA reads TGTGCCAGCAGCTTAGAGATCGGTGGCGAGCAGTACTTC. It yields the protein CASSLEIGGEQYF. The whole variable domain, remainder taken from reference TRBV7-8 and TRBJ2-7, is GAGVSQSPRYKVAKRGQDVALRCDPISGHVSLFWYQQALGQGPEFLTYFQNEAQLDKSGLPSDRFFAERPEGSVSTLKIQRTQQEDSAVYLCASSLEIGGEQYFGPGTRLTVT.

This clonotype was counted many times. The DNA of the CDR3 is TGTGCCAGCAGCTTCAGGTCAGCGTCCCAGAGCTCCTACAATGAGCAGTTCTTC. This encodes CASSFRSASQSSYNEQFF. This chain joins TRBV7-2 and TRBJ2-1; no definite D call. The CDR3 loop spans 18 amino acids. Germline V lookup: CDR1 SGHTA, CDR2 FQGNSA. The germline V and J ends were trimmed by 3 bases and 0 bases, with 18 bases remaining between them.

The chain carries TRBV6-2 or TRBV6-3 and TRBJ2-2; TRBD2 might be the D (6 bases). Germline V gene lookup returns CDR1 MNHEY and CDR2 SVGEGT. V was clipped by 11 bases and J by 0 bases, with 10 bases between them. The CDR3 has 13 residues. CDR3 region: CAAEGPNTGELFF. CDR3 coding DNA: TGTGCCGCGGAGGGGCCGAACACCGGGGAGCTGTTTTTT.

The CDR3 bases are TGTGCCAGCAGTTTAAGGCAGGGGCAAGATACGCAGCATTTT. The encoded protein is CASSLRQGQDTQHF. J is TRBJ2-3 and V is TRBV6-1, with D tentatively TRBD1 (6 bases). Judging by the DNA end, TRBJ1-5 fits better; the J call may be wrong. The CDR3 is 14 residues long. Per germline, CDR1 MNHNS and CDR2 SASEGT.

V is TRBV12-3 or TRBV12-4 and J is TRBJ1-1; D is unresolved. With 2 bases removed from V and 1 base from J, the gap between germline ends came to 11 bases. The CDR3 is 15 residues long. CDR3 DNA: TGTGCCAGCAGTTTAACGGGGTGGGGGAACACTGAAGCTTTCTTT. Translating gives CASSLTGWGNTEAFF.